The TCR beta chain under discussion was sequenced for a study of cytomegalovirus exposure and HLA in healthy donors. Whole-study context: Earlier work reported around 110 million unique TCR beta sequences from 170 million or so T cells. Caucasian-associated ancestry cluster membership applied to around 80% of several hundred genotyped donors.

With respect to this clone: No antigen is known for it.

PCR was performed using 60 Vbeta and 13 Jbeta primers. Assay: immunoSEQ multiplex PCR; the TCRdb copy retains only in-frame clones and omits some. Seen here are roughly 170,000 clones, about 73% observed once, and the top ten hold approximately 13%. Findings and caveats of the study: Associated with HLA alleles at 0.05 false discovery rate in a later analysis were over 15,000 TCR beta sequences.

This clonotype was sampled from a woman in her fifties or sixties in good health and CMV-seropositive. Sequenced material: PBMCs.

The CDR3 nucleotides read TGTGCCAGCAGCTTAGATGGGGCACCTTTGCGGCCCCAGCATTTT. This encodes CASSLDGAPLRPQHF. The rearrangement joins TRBV11-2 to TRBJ1-5; maybe TRBD1 (5 bases). The V and J ends lost 0 bases and 9 bases respectively, with 15 bases between them. This CDR3 spans 15 amino acids. Germline assignment: CDR1 SGHAT and CDR2 FQNNGV. Looking up the rest from reference TRBV11-2 and TRBJ1-5 gives the full variable domain: EAGVAQSPRYKIIEKRQSVAFWCNPISGHATLYWYQQILGQGPKLLIQFQNNGVVDDSQLPKDRFSAERLKGVDSTLKIQPAKLEDSAVYLCASSLDGAPLRPQHFGDGTRLSIL.